This T cell receptor (beta chain) was retrieved from a study of T-cell reconstitution after alpha-beta-depleted transplantation in children. Study-wide results and limits: Approximately two months post-transplant, alpha-beta T cells reportedly originated from several hundred expanded graft clones.

As for this clonotype: What it binds is unknown.

As it was prepared, the TCRbeta library received unique molecular identifiers. MiXCR was run by TCRdb on the PCR reads, yielding one entry per CDR3 protein. The data hold a few hundred thousand distinct CDR3 sequences, with 15% to 20% observed a single time. Sequencing used PBMCs, mostly from graft donor cells, obtained 360 days after TCRalphabeta/CD19-depleted stem cell transplant. The receptor's source is a boy younger than two who had a stem cell transplant for Wiskott-Aldrich syndrome, so the T cells may come from the graft donor.

The CDR3 DNA sequence: TGTGCCATCAGCCGACAGGGGACATTCTACGAGCAGTACTTC. Translating gives CAISRQGTFYEQYF. The V and J genes are TRBV10-3 and TRBJ2-7; 8 bases map to TRBD1. CDR1 and CDR2 (germline): ENHRY, SYGVKD. The trim removed 6 bases at V and 3 bases at J, leaving 7 bases unmatched. The CDR3 is 14 amino acids.